What follows is one T cell receptor beta chain and its context. Its antigen is unknown. Profiling relied on immunoSEQ multiplex PCR, and the TCRdb table lists in-frame clones only, not all of them. The sample carries tens of thousands of clones, approximately 90% recorded once. The data derive from a study of neoadjuvant nivolumab and ipilimumab in lung cancer. Turning to the study itself: The combination arm added day-1 ipilimumab 1 mg/kg to nivolumab 3 mg/kg on days 1, 15, 29.

Findings and caveats of the study: Only two of four nivolumab-treated tumors gained richness and clonality by surgery. Pathologic regression was not significantly tied to TCR clonality. Compared with tumor-adjacent uninvolved lung, resected tumors showed greater richness and clonality.

This TCR came from an adult with non-small cell lung cancer. The sequencing here drew on peripheral blood, taken after neoadjuvant nivolumab, alone or with ipilimumab, at or shortly before surgery.

The CDR3 region is CASSVGTQQGQLSGNQPQHF. The DNA of the CDR3 is TGTGCCAGCAGCGTAGGGACACAACAGGGCCAACTCTCTGGCAATCAGCCCCAGCATTTT. The rearrangement uses TRBV9 and TRBJ1-5, with a possible D match to TRBD1 (6 bases). Germline loops: CDR1 SGDLS, CDR2 YYNGEE. Between the trimmed V and J ends, which lost 0 bases and 2 bases, there was a span of 24 bases. The CDR3 has 20 amino acids.